Below, 27 T cell receptor beta chains from the same sample are listed, as sequenced in a study of shared clonotypes between healthy human individuals. Some clones are missing from TCRdb's copy, which holds only in-frame ones; the method was immunoSEQ multiplex PCR. The sample holds around 600,000 clones, about 95% seen once. As defined, naive CD8 cells were CD45RO-negative and positively selected for CCR7, with terminally differentiated effector memory CD45RA+ cells excluded. Sequencing input: naive CD8+ T cells sorted from blood. The receptors come from a woman in her 30s in good health.

The chain links TRBV6-6 to TRBJ1-1; D remains ambiguous. V was cut by 0 bases and J by 4 bases, with 9 bases left in between. The germline gives CDR1 MNHNY, CDR2 SVGAGI (reference sequence). The CDR3 is 14 residues long. DNA of the CDR3: TGTGCCAGCAGTTACTCGAGTTCGAGCACTGAAGCTTTCTTT. The encoded protein is CASSYSSSSTEAFF.

The rearrangement links TRBV28 to TRBJ2-1; a weak D match, TRBD1 (5 bases). The CDR3 spans 14 residues. Per germline, CDR1 MDHEN and CDR2 SYDVKM. Trimming shortened V by 7 bases and J by 3 bases, and 13 bases separated the two germline ends. As DNA, the CDR3 is TGTGCCAGCACCCAGGACAATATCTACAATGAGCAGTTCTTC. It is translated as CASTQDNIYNEQFF.

Written as DNA, the CDR3 is TGTGCCAGCAGCTTAGAGTCCCCGGCGGGGAACACTGAAGCTTTCTTT. It translates to CASSLESPAGNTEAFF. The chain joins TRBV7-8 to TRBJ1-1, with no clear D. The ends were cut back, 1 base at V and 1 base at J, with 13 bases in the middle. The germline CDR1 and CDR2 sequences are SGHVS and FQNEAQ. This CDR3 has 16 residues.

The chain joins TRBV27 to TRBJ2-1, with D tentatively TRBD1 (6 bases). The V end was cut by 0 bases, the J end by 9 bases, with 9 bases between. This CDR3 has 13 amino acids. Germline V gene sequence: CDR1 MNHEY, CDR2 SMNVEV (reference sequence). This chain's CDR3 is CASSLSKGVEQFF. Written as DNA, the CDR3 is TGTGCCAGCAGTTTATCGAAGGGGGTTGAGCAGTTCTTC.

The V gene is TRBV20-1, the J gene TRBJ1-2; D gene uncertain. Per the germline V gene, CDR1 is DFQATT and CDR2 is SNEGSKA (reference sequence). Trimming removed 3 bases from V and 7 bases from J, with 9 bases in between. The CDR3 has 11 amino acids. The CDR3 here is CSARGGPGYTF. CDR3 nucleotide sequence: TGCAGTGCTAGGGGCGGGCCTGGCTACACCTTC.

The J gene is TRBJ2-7, the V gene TRBV4-1; D may be TRBD2 (6 bases). Germline CDR1 MGHRA, CDR2 YSYEKL. Trimming took 4 bases from V and 6 from J, leaving 19 bases between them. The CDR3 extends over 15 amino acids. The CDR3 sequence: CASSPRGGDEREQYF. The CDR3 DNA sequence: TGCGCCAGCAGCCCGCGAGGAGGGGACGAACGCGAGCAGTACTTC.

The genes are TRBV10-2 and TRBJ2-2; TRBD2 is a possible D gene (5 bases). Germline V gene lookup returns CDR1 WSHSY and CDR2 SAAADI. The CDR3 is 14 residues long. Trimming pared 8 bases from V and 2 bases from J, leaving 12 bases between. The CDR3 sequence is CASLERLNTGELFF. For the CDR3, the DNA is TGCGCCAGCCTGGAGCGACTAAACACCGGGGAGCTGTTTTTT.

This clone was detected a few times. The V call is TRBV29-1, the J call TRBJ1-1; D is unclear. V was clipped by 6 bases and J by 4 bases, with 6 bases between them. The CDR3 contains 10 residues. Germline V CDR1 and CDR2: SQVTM, ANQGSEA. CDR3 sequence: CSVLVTEAFF. The CDR3 coding sequence is TGCAGCGTCCTCGTCACTGAAGCTTTCTTT.

The gene calls are TRBV16 and TRBJ2-1; TRBD2 aligns across 8 bases. Trimming cost V 4 bases and J 2 bases; bases outside gene matches: 10. The CDR3 contains 17 residues. From germline, CDR1 is KGHSY and CDR2 FQNENV. DNA of the CDR3: TGTGCCAGCAGCCCTTTAATAGCGGGAACAACCTACAATGAGCAGTTCTTC. It yields the protein CASSPLIAGTTYNEQFF.

This rearrangement joins TRBV5-5 to TRBJ2-7, with unresolved D. This CDR3 is 12 amino acids long. Between the trimmed V and J ends, which lost 3 bases and 6 bases, there was a span of 10 bases. Germline V CDR1 and CDR2: SGHKS, YYEKEE (reference sequence). The CDR3, as DNA: TGTGCCAGCAGCTCCCGGCTCCTCGAGCAGTACTTC. The encoded protein is CASSSRLLEQYF. Full variable domain (rest looked up from reference TRBV5-5 and TRBJ2-7): DAGVTQSPTHLIKTRGQQVTLRCSPISGHKSVSWYQQVLGQGPQFIFQYYEKEERGRGNFPDRFSARQFPNYSSELNVNALLLGDSALYLCASSSRLLEQYFGPGTRLTVT.

In regard to this clone: At the DNA level, this CDR3 is encoded by other sequences in the same sample as well. V gene TRBV27 combines with J gene TRBJ1-2; D is unresolved. CDR3 size: 14 residues. V dropped 0 bases and J dropped 3 bases, with 8 bases sitting between them. Germline-derived CDR1 and CDR2 are MNHEY and SMNVEV (reference sequence). The CDR3 DNA reads TGTGCCAGCAGTTTATCGACGGGAGACTATGGCTACACCTTC. Its protein product is CASSLSTGDYGYTF.

This chain joins TRBV29-1 and TRBJ2-1, with 8 bases aligning to TRBD1. The trim removed 4 bases at V and 4 bases at J, leaving 6 bases unmatched. CDR1 is SQVTM and CDR2 is ANQGSEA in the germline V gene. The length of the CDR3 is 14 residues. The DNA of the CDR3 is TGCAGCGTTGGTTTCGGGACAGGATACAATGAGCAGTTCTTC. Encoded protein: CSVGFGTGYNEQFF.

This rearrangement joins TRBV5-4 to TRBJ2-7; perhaps D is TRBD1 or TRBD2 (6 bases each). The germline gives CDR1 SGHNT, CDR2 YYREEE (reference sequence). The CDR3 runs 13 residues. Trimming left V 0 bases short and J 3 bases short, with 7 bases between. The CDR3 loop reads CASSLEGGYEQYF. Here the CDR3 DNA reads TGTGCCAGCAGCTTGGAGGGGGGCTACGAGCAGTACTTC.

The V gene is TRBV29-1, the J gene TRBJ2-1; 8 nucleotides match TRBD2. The ends lost 4 bases at V and 10 bases at J; junction bases unmatched: 3. The CDR3 is 11 residues long. Germline CDR1 is SQVTM and CDR2 is ANQGSEA. The CDR3 bases are TGCAGCGTTGCGACTAGCGAAGAGCAGTTCTTC. It is translated as CSVATSEEQFF.

The gene calls are TRBV7-9 and TRBJ2-2; 14 positions agree with TRBD2. CDR1 and CDR2 from the germline V gene are SEHNR and FQNEAQ (reference sequence). V shed 2 bases and J 6 bases; nucleotides not matched to a gene: 8. This CDR3 is built from 18 residues. CDR3 DNA sequence: TGTGCCAGCAGCTTAAACGGGACTAGCGGGAGCCGGGCCGGGGAGCTGTTTTTT. Protein product: CASSLNGTSGSRAGELFF.

The chain is built from TRBV13 and TRBJ1-2, with D possibly being TRBD1 (5 bases). Trimming cost V 3 bases and J 8 bases, with 10 bases left between them. The CDR3 runs to 12 residues. Germline V gives CDR1 PRHDT, CDR2 FYEKMQ (reference sequence). CDR3 sequence: CASSLGVIGYTF. For the CDR3, the DNA is TGTGCCAGCAGCTTGGGGGTGATCGGCTACACCTTC.

This clone was recorded only once. This chain joins TRBV27 and TRBJ1-2; D ambiguous. Trimming took 7 bases from V and 8 from J, leaving 14 bases between them. The CDR3 loop spans 12 amino acids. Germline V lookup: CDR1 MNHEY, CDR2 SMNVEV (reference sequence). The DNA of the CDR3 is TGTGCCAGCATTGACCCCTCTAAGGGCTACACCTTC. Translated, it gives CASIDPSKGYTF.

The DNA of the CDR3 is TGTGCCAGCAGCTCAGCCCGCGGTCTCGGGAATGAGCAGTTCTTC. This sequence encodes CASSSARGLGNEQFF. V usage is TRBV7-8 and J usage is TRBJ2-1; no definite D call. Germline V gene sequence: CDR1 SGHVS, CDR2 FQNEAQ. The CDR3 has 15 amino acids. Trimming cost V 4 bases and J 7 bases, with 17 bases left between them.

This clone has just one count. The chain is built from TRBV28 and TRBJ1-5; TRBD1 might be the D (5 bases). The CDR3 extends over 14 amino acids. V was trimmed by 3 bases and J by 7 bases, leaving 13 bases between them. Germline assignment: CDR1 MDHEN and CDR2 SYDVKM. CDR3 in amino acids: CASSFWQGKQPQHF. In nucleotides, the CDR3 is TGTGCCAGCAGTTTCTGGCAGGGAAAGCAGCCCCAGCATTTT.

The V gene is TRBV4-2, the J gene TRBJ2-2, with TRBD2 identical over 8 bases. Per the germline V gene, CDR1 is LGHNA and CDR2 is YNFKEQ. CDR3 length: 16 residues. J lost 4 bases, V lost 0 bases, and 4 bases had no gene match. The CDR3 region has the DNA TGTGCCAGCAGCCAAGATTACGGACTAGCCACCGGGGAGCTGTTTTTT. Translation: CASSQDYGLATGELFF.

To note about this clone: One junction end disagrees with the germline gene, perhaps due to a read error. The chain is built from TRBV2 and TRBJ1-1; 7 bases map to TRBD1. CDR3 length: 14 residues. Germline V gives CDR1 SNHLY, CDR2 FYNNEI. This CDR3 reads CASSDGTVKTEAFF. In DNA form, the CDR3 reads TGTGCCAGCAGTGACGGGACAGTGAAGACTGAAGCTTTCTTT.

V gene TRBV19 combines with J gene TRBJ2-5; TRBD1 might be the D (6 bases). The J call may be mistaken, given a closer DNA end match to TRBJ2-7. From germline, CDR1 is LNHDA and CDR2 SQIVND (reference sequence). This CDR3 is built from 13 residues. The CDR3 nucleotides read TGTGCCAGTAGTATGGGGGCCAGCTACGAGCAGTACTTC. Translated, it gives CASSMGASYEQYF.

The rearrangement links TRBV28 to TRBJ1-4; 8 bases match TRBD1. The V gene end was trimmed by 7 bases and the J gene end by 12 bases; junction bases not matched to a gene: 10. This CDR3 is 13 amino acids long. The germline V gene encodes CDR1 MDHEN and CDR2 SYDVKM. The CDR3 loop is CASTIGQGTELFF. The CDR3, as DNA: TGTGCCAGCACCATAGGACAGGGTACAGAACTGTTTTTT.

The rearrangement uses TRBV21-1 and TRBJ1-2. TRBV21-1 is a listed pseudogene. This CDR3 comprises 14 residues. This CDR3 is CASSGFRGNYGYTF. CDR3 bases: TGTGCCAGCAGCGGATTCAGAGGAAACTATGGCTACACCTTC.

The chain has TRBV6-1 and TRBJ2-2, with D possibly TRBD1 on 5 matching bases. The V gene lost 7 bases and the J gene lost 6 bases, with 12 bases spanning the gap. The CDR3 covers 13 residues. Germline CDR1 MNHNS, CDR2 SASEGT. The CDR3, as DNA: TGTGCCAGCAAGCAGGGATGGGCCGGGGAGCTGTTTTTT. Translated: CASKQGWAGELFF.

J is TRBJ2-1 and V is TRBV6-1; 13 bases are a match to TRBD2. J gave up 6 bases and V 6 bases, and 5 bases lay outside the gene matches. CDR1 and CDR2 (germline): MNHNS, SASEGT. This CDR3 comprises 15 residues. The CDR3 is CASRMTSGGSNEQFF. The DNA for the CDR3 is TGTGCCAGCAGAATGACTAGCGGGGGGTCCAATGAGCAGTTCTTC.

This clone has more than one count but fewer than ten. The genes are TRBV2 and TRBJ1-4; no reliable D call. The germline V gene encodes CDR1 SNHLY and CDR2 FYNNEI. This CDR3 is 13 amino acids long. Trimming shortened V by 8 bases and J by 4 bases, and 11 bases separated the two germline ends. DNA of the CDR3: TGTGCCAGCCAGCGGGATGATAATGAAAAACTGTTTTTT. It specifies CASQRDDNEKLFF.